The present T cell receptor (beta chain) was sequenced within a study of T-cell reconstitution after alpha-beta-depleted transplantation in children. This clonotype was picked up many times. Preparation of the TCRbeta library involved a method that used unique molecular identifiers. TCRdb called the PCR reads again in MiXCR, with one record for every CDR3 protein. Altogether hundreds of thousands of distinct CDR3 sequences are present, about 15% being singletons, with the ten largest covering 0.8% to 1.1%. CDR3 length: 16 residues. Germline CDR1 and CDR2: SGHTA and FQGNSA. Trimming took 6 bases from V and 2 from J, leaving 17 bases between them.

The chain uses TRBV7-2 and TRBJ2-1; D gene uncertain. The TCR was taken from a human donor who donated a stem cell graft to a child with acute myeloid leukemia. Sequencing was performed on PBMCs from the stem cell graft donor, taken from the stem cell graft. The CDR3 DNA reads as TGTGCCAGCAGTCCGAAGGGTGGCAGTACCTACAATGAGCAGTTCTTC. Translated: CASSPKGGSTYNEQFF.